This TCR beta chain was found in a study of T cells expressing NK-cell markers. At the level of the study: According to the study, TCR beta repertoires originated from sorted CD3+CD56+NKG2C+, CD3+CD56+NKG2C- and CD3+CD56-NKG2C+ T cells. Seven of the eight sequenced donors were classified as HCMV-seropositive, and one was classified as seronegative.

A word on this clonotype: The antigen is not known.

TCRdb reprocessed the 5' RACE reads and stores each CDR3 protein as one record, lacking DNA. The sample data list 400,000 to 550,000 distinct CDR3 sequences. The CDR3 covers 14 residues. CDR1 is SQVTM and CDR2 is ANQGSEA in the germline V gene. Overall study results and limits: Also leading the CD3+CD56-NKG2C+ fraction in a handful of donors were these clonotypes.

V and J are TRBV29-1 and TRBJ2-4; TCRdb names TRBD1, which stays unverified in the absence of DNA. The receptor was derived from a woman between 18 and 69 years old in good health. Sequenced: blood T cells: a sorted CD56 or NKG2C T cell subset, CD4+ or CD8+ T cells, or bulk PBMC T cells (not recorded which). The CDR3: CSVEESRQPNIQYF.